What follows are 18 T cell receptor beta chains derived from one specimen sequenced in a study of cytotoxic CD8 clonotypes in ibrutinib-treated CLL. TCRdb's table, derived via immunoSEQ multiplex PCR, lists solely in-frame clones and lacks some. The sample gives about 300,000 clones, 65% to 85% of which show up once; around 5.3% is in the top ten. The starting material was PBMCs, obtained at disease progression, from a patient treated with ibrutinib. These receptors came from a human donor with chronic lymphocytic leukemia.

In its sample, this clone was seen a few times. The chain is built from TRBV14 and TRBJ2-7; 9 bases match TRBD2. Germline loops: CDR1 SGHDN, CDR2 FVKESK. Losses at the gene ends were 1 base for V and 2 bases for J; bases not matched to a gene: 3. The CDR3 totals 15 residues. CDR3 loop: CASSQGLAGPYEQYF. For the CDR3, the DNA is TGTGCCAGCAGCCAAGGGCTAGCGGGGCCCTACGAGCAGTACTTC.

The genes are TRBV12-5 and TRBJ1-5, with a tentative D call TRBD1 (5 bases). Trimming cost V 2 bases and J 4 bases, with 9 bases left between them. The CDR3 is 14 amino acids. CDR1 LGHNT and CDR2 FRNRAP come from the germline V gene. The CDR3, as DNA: TGTGCTAGTGGTTTGAGGACATCGAATCAGCCCCAGCATTTT. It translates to CASGLRTSNQPQHF.

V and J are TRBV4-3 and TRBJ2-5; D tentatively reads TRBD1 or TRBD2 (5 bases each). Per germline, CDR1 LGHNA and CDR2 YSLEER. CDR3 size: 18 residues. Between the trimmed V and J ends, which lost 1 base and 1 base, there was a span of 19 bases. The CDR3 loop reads CASSQGAFRGVLQETQYF. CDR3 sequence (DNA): TGCGCCAGCAGCCAAGGAGCCTTCCGAGGGGTCCTCCAAGAGACCCAGTACTTC.

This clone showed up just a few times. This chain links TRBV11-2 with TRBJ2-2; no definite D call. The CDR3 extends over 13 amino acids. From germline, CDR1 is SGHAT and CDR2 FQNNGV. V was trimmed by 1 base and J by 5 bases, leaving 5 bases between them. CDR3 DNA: TGTGCCAGCAGCTTAGTGTGGACCGGGGAGCTGTTTTTT. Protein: CASSLVWTGELFF.

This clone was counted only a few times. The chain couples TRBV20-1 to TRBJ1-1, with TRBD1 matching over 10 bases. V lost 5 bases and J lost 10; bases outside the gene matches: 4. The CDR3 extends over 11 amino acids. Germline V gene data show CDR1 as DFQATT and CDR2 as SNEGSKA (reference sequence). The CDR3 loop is CSASRTGGAFF. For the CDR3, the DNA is TGCAGTGCTTCTCGGACAGGGGGAGCTTTCTTT.

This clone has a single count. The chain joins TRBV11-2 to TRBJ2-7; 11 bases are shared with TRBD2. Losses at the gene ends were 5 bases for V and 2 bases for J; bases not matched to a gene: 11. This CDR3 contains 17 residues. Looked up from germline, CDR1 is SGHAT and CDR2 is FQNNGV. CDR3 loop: CASSNRELAGVPYEQYF. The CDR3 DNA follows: TGTGCCAGCAGCAACCGAGAACTAGCGGGAGTACCCTACGAGCAGTACTTC.

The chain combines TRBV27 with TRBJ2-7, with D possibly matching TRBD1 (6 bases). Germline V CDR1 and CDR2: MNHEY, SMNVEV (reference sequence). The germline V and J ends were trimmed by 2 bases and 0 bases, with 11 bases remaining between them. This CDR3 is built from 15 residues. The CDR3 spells CASSLAPDSSYEQYF. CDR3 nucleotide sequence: TGTGCCAGCAGTTTAGCCCCGGACAGCTCCTACGAGCAGTACTTC.

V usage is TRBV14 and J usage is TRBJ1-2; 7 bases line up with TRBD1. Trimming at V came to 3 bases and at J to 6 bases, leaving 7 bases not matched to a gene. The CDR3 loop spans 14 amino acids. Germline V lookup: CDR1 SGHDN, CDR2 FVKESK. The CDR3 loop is CASSQTRQGHGYTF. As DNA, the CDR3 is TGTGCCAGCAGCCAGACCCGACAGGGACATGGCTACACCTTC.

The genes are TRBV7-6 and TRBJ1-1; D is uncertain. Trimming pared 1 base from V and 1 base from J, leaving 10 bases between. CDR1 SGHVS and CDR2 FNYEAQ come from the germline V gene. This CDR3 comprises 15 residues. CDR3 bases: TGTGCCAGCAGCTTAGGTCAGGCGTCGAACACTGAAGCTTTCTTT. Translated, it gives CASSLGQASNTEAFF.

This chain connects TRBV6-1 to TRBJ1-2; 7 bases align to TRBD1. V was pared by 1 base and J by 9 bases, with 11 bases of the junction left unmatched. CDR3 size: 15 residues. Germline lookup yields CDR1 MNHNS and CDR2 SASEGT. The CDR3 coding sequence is TGTGCCAGCAGTGAAGGACAGGGCCTAGGTTACAGCTACACCTTC. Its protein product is CASSEGQGLGYSYTF.

The CDR3 nucleotides read TGTGCCAGCAGCTTAGGAGGGGGGTTTGGCTACACCTTC. It is translated as CASSLGGGFGYTF. This rearrangement joins TRBV7-8 to TRBJ1-2, with a weak D call TRBD1 (6 bases). Germline CDR1 SGHVS, CDR2 FQNEAQ. CDR3 length: 13 residues. With 1 base removed from V and 7 bases from J, the gap between germline ends came to 10 bases.

Here the CDR3 DNA reads TGCAGCGTTGAAGACCCGCAGGGGAAGGGAAACATTCAGTACTTC. This sequence encodes CSVEDPQGKGNIQYF. This chain joins TRBV29-1 and TRBJ2-4, with a weak D call TRBD1 (6 bases). Germline assignment: CDR1 SQVTM and CDR2 ANQGSEA. This CDR3 has 15 amino acids. Trimming shortened V by 0 bases and J by 6 bases, and 15 bases separated the two germline ends. The variable domain in full, completed from reference TRBV29-1 and TRBJ2-4, reads SAVISQKPSRDICQRGTSLTIQCQVDSQVTMMFWYRQQPGQSLTLIATANQGSEATYESGFVIDKFPISRPNLTFSTLTVSNMSPEDSSIYLCSVEDPQGKGNIQYFGAGTRLSVL.

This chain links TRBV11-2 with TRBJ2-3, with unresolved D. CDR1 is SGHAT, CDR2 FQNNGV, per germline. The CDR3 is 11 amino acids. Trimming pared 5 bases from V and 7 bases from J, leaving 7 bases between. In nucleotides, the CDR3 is TGTGCCAGCAGCAAGGCCCATACGCAGTATTTT. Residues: CASSKAHTQYF.

CDR3 protein: CASSVFGSSYEQYF. The CDR3 bases are TGCGCCAGCAGCGTGTTCGGGAGCTCCTACGAGCAGTACTTC. The V gene is TRBV5-1, the J gene TRBJ2-7; TRBD2 might be the D (6 bases). The CDR3 runs to 14 residues. Trimming removed 4 bases from V and 0 bases from J, with 11 bases in between. Germline CDR1 SGHRS, CDR2 YFSETQ.

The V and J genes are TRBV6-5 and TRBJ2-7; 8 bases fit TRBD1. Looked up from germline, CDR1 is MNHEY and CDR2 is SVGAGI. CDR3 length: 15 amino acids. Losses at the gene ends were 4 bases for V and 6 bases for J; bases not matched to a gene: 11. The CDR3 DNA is TGTGCCAGCAGTTCGGGCCCCAGGGGGCCCAGCGAGCAGTACTTC. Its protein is CASSSGPRGPSEQYF.

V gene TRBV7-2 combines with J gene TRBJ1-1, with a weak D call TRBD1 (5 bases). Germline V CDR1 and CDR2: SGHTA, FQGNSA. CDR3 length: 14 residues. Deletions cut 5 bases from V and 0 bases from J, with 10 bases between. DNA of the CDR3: TGTGCCAGCAGCAGCAGGGCTATGAACACTGAAGCTTTCTTT. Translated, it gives CASSSRAMNTEAFF. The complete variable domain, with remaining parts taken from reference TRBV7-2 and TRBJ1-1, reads GAGVSQSPSNKVTEKGKDVELRCDPISGHTALYWYRQSLGQGLEFLIYFQGNSAPDKSGLPSDRFSAERTGGSVSTLTIQRTQQEDSAVYLCASSSRAMNTEAFFGQGTRLTVV.

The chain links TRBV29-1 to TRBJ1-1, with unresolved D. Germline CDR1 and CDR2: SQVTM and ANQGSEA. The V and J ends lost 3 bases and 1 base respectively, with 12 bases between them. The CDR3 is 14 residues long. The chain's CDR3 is CSVERARRNTEAFF. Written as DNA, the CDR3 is TGCAGCGTTGAGCGGGCCAGGAGGAACACTGAAGCTTTCTTT.

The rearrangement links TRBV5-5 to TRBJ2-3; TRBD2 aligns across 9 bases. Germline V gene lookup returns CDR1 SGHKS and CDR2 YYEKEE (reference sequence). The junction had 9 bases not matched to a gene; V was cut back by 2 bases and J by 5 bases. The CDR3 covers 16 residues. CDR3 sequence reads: CASSLEAVAGVDTQYF. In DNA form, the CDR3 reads TGTGCCAGCAGCTTAGAGGCCGTAGCGGGAGTAGATACGCAGTATTTT.